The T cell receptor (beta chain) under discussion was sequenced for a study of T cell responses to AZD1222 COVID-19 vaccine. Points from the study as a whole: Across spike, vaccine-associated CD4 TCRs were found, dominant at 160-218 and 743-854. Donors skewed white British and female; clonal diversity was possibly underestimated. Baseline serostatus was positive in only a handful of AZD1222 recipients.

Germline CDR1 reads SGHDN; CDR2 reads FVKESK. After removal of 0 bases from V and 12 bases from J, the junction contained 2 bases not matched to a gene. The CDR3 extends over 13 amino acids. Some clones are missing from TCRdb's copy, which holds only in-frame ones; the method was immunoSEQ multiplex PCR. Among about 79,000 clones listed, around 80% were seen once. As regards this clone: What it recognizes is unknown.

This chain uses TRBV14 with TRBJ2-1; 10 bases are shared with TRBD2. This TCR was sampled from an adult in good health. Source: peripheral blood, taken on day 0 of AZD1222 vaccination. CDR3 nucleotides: TGTGCCAGCAGCCAAGATAGCGGGGGGTCGCAGTTCTTC. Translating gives CASSQDSGGSQFF.